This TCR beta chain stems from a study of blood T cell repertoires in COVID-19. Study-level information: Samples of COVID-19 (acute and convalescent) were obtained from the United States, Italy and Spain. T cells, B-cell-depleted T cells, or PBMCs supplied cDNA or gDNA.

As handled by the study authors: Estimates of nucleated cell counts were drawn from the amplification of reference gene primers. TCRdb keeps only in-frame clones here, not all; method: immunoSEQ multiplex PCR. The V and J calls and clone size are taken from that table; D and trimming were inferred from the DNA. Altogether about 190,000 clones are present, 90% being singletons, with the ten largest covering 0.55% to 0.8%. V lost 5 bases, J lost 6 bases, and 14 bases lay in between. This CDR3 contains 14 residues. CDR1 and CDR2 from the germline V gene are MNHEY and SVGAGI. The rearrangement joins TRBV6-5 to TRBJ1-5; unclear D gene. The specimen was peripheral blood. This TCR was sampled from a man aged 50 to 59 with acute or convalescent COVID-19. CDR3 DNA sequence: TGTGCCAGCAGTCGCGGGATCTTCCCTCAGCCCCAGCATTTT. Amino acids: CASSRGIFPQPQHF.